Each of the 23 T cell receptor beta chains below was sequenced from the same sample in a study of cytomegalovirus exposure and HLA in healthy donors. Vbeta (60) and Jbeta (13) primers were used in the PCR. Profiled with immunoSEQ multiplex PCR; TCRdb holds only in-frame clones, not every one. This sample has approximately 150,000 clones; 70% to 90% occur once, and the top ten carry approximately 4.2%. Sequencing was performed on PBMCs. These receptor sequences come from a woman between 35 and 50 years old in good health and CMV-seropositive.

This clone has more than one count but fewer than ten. Here the CDR3 DNA reads TGTGCCAGTAGTATGAGAAACAGGCGCTACACCTTC. Amino acids: CASSMRNRRYTF. J is TRBJ1-2 and V is TRBV19, with D possibly being TRBD1 (5 bases). The CDR3 length is 12 residues. Germline V gene sequence: CDR1 LNHDA, CDR2 SQIVND (reference sequence). V was trimmed by 3 bases and J by 9 bases, leaving 11 bases between them.

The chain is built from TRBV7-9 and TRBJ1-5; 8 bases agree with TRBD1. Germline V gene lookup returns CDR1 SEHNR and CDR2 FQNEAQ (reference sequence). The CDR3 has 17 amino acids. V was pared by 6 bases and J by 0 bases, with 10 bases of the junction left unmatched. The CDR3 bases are TGTGCCAGCAGTTACGGGACAGGTTTTCATAGCAATCAGCCCCAGCATTTT. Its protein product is CASSYGTGFHSNQPQHF.

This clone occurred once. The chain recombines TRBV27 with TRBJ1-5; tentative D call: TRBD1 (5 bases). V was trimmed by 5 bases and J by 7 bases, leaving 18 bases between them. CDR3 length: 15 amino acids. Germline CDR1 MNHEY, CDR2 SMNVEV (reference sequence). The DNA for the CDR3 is TGTGCCAGCAGTCTCACCAGAGGCAGGGCGCAGCCCCAGCATTTT. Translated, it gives CASSLTRGRAQPQHF.

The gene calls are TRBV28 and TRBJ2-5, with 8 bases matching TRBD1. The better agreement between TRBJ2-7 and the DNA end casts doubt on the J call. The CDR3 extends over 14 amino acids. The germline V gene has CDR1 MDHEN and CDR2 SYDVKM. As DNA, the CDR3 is TGTGCCAGCAGTTCGGCAGGGGGCGGATACGAGCAGTACTTC. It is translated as CASSSAGGGYEQYF.

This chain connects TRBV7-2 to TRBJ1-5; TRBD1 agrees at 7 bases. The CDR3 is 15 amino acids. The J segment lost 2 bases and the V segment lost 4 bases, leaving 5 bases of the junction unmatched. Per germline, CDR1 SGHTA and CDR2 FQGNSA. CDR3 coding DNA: TGTGCCAGCAGCTACAGACAGGGCGGCAATCAGCCCCAGCATTTT. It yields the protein CASSYRQGGNQPQHF.

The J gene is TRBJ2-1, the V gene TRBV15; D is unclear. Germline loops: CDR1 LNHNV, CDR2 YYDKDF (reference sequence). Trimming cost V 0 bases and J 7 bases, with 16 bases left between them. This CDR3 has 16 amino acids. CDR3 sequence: CATSREIQWVGNEQFF. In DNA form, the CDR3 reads TGTGCCACCAGCAGAGAAATACAGTGGGTGGGTAATGAGCAGTTCTTC.

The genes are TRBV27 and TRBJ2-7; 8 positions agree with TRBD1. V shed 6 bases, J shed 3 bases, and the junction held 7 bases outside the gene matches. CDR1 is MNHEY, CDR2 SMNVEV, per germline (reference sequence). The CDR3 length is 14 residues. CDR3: CASSLGQDFYEQYF. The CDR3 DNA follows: TGTGCCAGCAGCCTGGGACAGGACTTCTACGAGCAGTACTTC.

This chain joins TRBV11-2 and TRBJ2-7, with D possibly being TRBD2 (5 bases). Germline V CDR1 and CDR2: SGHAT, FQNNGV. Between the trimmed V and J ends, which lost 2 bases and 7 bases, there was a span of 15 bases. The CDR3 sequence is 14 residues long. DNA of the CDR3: TGTGCCAGCAGCTTAACGGACTGGTCGGGGGAGCAGTACTTC. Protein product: CASSLTDWSGEQYF. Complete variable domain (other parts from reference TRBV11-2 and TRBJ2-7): EAGVAQSPRYKIIEKRQSVAFWCNPISGHATLYWYQQILGQGPKLLIQFQNNGVVDDSQLPKDRFSAERLKGVDSTLKIQPAKLEDSAVYLCASSLTDWSGEQYFGPGTRLTVT.

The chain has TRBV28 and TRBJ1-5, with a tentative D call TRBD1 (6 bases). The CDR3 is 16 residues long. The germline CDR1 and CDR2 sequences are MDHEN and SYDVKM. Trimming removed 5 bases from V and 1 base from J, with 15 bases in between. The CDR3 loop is CASSLGGGWSNQPQHF. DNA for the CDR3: TGTGCCAGCAGTCTAGGGGGGGGATGGAGCAATCAGCCCCAGCATTTT.

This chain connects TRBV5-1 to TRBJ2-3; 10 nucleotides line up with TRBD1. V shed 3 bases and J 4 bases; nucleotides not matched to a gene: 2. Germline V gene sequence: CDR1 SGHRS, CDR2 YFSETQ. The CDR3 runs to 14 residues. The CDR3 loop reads CASSSTGGADTQYF. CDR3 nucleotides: TGCGCCAGCAGCTCGACAGGGGGCGCAGATACGCAGTATTTT.

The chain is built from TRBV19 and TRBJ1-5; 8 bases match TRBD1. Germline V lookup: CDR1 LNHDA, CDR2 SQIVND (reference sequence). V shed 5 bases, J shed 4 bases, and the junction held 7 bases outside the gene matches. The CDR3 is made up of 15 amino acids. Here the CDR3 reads CASSRRQGPNQPQHF. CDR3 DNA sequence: TGTGCCAGTAGTCGAAGACAGGGGCCTAATCAGCCCCAGCATTTT. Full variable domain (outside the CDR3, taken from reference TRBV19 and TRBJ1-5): DGGITQSPKYLFRKEGQNVTLSCEQNLNHDAMYWYRQDPGQGLRLIYYSQIVNDFQKGDIAEGYSVSREKKESFPLTVTSAQKNPTAFYLCASSRRQGPNQPQHFGDGTRLSIL.

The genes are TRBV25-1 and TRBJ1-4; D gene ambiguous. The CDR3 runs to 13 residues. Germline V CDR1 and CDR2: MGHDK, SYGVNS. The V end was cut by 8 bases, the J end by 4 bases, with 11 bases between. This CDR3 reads CASRETHNEKLFF. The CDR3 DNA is TGTGCCAGCCGGGAGACTCATAATGAAAAACTGTTTTTT.

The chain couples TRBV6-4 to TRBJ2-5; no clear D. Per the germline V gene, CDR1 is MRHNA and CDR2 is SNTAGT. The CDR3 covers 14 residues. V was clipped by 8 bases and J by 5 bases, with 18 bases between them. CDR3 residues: CASEMWSGYETQYF. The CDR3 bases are TGTGCCAGCGAAATGTGGTCCGGGTACGAGACCCAGTACTTC.

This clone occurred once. The CDR3 nucleotides are TGTGCCAGCAGTTTACGAGAGGGCGAAGGAAAACTGTTTTTT. Its translation: CASSLREGEGKLFF. V and J are TRBV28 and TRBJ1-4, with D unresolved. Germline CDR1 and CDR2: MDHEN and SYDVKM. The V and J ends lost 2 bases and 10 bases respectively, with 14 bases between them. The CDR3 totals 14 residues.

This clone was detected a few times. CDR3: CASSEARGEAFF. CDR3 coding DNA: TGTGCCAGCAGTGAGGCTCGGGGTGAAGCTTTCTTT. The chain joins TRBV6-1 to TRBJ1-1; D is unresolved. V was trimmed by 3 bases and J by 7 bases, leaving 9 bases between them. The CDR3 has 12 residues. The V gene's germline CDR1 is MNHNS and CDR2 SASEGT.

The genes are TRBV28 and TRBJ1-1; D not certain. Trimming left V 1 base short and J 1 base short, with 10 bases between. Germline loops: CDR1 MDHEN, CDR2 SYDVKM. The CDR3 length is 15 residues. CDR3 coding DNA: TGTGCCAGCAGTTTATATGAGAACAGGAACACTGAAGCTTTCTTT. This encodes CASSLYENRNTEAFF.

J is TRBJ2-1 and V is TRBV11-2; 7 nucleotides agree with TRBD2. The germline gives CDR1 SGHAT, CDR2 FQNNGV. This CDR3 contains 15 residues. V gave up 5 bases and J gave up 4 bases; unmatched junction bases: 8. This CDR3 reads CASSPGGSGYNEQFF. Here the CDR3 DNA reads TGTGCCAGCAGCCCGGGGGGTAGCGGGTACAATGAGCAGTTCTTC.

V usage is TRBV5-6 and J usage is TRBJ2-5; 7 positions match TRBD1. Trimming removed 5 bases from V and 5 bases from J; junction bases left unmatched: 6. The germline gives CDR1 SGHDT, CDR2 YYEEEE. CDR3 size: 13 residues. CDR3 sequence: CASSPDRVETQYF. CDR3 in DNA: TGTGCCAGCAGTCCTGACAGGGTTGAGACCCAGTACTTC.

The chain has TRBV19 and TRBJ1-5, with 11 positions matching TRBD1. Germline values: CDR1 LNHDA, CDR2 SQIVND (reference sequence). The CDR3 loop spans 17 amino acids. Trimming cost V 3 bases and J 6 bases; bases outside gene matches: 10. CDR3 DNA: TGTGCCAGTAGTATTCTAGGAGGACAGGGGGCTGGTCAGCCCCAGCATTTT. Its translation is CASSILGGQGAGQPQHF.

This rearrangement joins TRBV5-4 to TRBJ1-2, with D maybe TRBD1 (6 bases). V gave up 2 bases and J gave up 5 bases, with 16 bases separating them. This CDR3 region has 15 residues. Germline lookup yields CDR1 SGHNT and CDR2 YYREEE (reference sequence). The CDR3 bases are TGTGCCAGCAGCTTCACGGCCGGGACAAGTTATGGCTACACCTTC. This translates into CASSFTAGTSYGYTF.

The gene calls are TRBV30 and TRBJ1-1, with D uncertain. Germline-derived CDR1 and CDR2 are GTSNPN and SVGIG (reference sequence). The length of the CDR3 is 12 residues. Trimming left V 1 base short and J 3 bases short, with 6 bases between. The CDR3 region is CAWSAGDTEAFF. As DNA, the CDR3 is TGTGCCTGGAGTGCCGGGGACACTGAAGCTTTCTTT.

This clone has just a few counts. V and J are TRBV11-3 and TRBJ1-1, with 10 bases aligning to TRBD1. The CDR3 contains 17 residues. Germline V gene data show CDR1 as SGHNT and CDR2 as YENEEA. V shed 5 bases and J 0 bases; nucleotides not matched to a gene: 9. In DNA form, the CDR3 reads TGTGCCAGCAGCCTCCAGGGACAGGGGTTTATGAACACTGAAGCTTTCTTT. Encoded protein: CASSLQGQGFMNTEAFF. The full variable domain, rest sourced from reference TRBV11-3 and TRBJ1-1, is EAGVVQSPRYKIIEKKQPVAFWCNPISGHNTLYWYLQNLGQGPELLIRYENEEAVDDSQLPKDRFSAERLKGVDSTLKIQPAELGDSAVYLCASSLQGQGFMNTEAFFGQGTRLTVV.

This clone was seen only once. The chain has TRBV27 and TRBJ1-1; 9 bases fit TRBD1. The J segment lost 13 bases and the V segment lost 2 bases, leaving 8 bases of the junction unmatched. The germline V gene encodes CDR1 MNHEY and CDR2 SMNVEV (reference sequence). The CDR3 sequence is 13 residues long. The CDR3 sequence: CASSLLQGAWVFF. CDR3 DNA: TGTGCCAGCAGTTTACTACAGGGGGCGTGGGTTTTCTTT.